These 11 T cell receptor beta chains came from one sample sequenced in a study of CD8 T cells in Susac syndrome. It was with random hexamers that roughly 0.45 to 1 ug RNA was reverse transcribed. TCRdb passed the immunoSEQ multiplex PCR reads through MiXCR, listing each CDR3 protein once. The repertoire holds approximately 150,000 distinct CDR3 sequences, with just over 90% as singletons. Sequencing input: CD4+ T cells from PBMCs. All receptors come from a human donor in good health.

V and J are TRBV5-4 and TRBJ1-1, with 7 bases that match TRBD1. Germline loops: CDR1 SGHNT, CDR2 YYREEE (reference sequence). This CDR3 has 14 residues. V shed 5 bases, J shed 2 bases, and the junction held 6 bases outside the gene matches. The chain's CDR3 is CASRLGTVNTEAFF. CDR3 bases: TGTGCCAGCAGACTCGGGACAGTAAACACTGAAGCTTTCTTT.

CDR3 DNA sequence: TGTGCCAGCAGCCAAGTGGCCAATGTGAGGGGCTACACCTTC. This gives the protein CASSQVANVRGYTF. The gene calls are TRBV14 and TRBJ1-2; D remains unclear. Germline lookup yields CDR1 SGHDN and CDR2 FVKESK. Deletions cut 1 base from V and 8 bases from J, with 14 bases between. The CDR3 covers 14 residues. Full variable domain (remainder filled in from reference TRBV14 and TRBJ1-2): EAGVTQFPSHSVIEKGQTVTLRCDPISGHDNLYWYRRVMGKEIKFLLHFVKESKQDESGMPNNRFLAERTGGTYSTLKVQPAELEDSGVYFCASSQVANVRGYTFGSGTRLTVV.

J is TRBJ1-3 and V is TRBV19; 10 bases fit TRBD1. This CDR3 spans 13 amino acids. CDR1 and CDR2 from the germline V gene are LNHDA and SQIVND (reference sequence). The CDR3 nucleotides are TGTGCAACGAGGGACAGGGGTAGAAACACCATATATTTT. Its translation: CATRDRGRNTIYF.

This clonotype was seen only once. The rearrangement joins TRBV7-2 to TRBJ2-3, with TRBD2 matching 7 bases. This CDR3 is built from 14 residues. The V segment lost 1 base and the J segment 4 bases; nucleotides outside the gene matches: 2. The V gene's germline CDR1 is SGHTA and CDR2 FQGNSA. CDR3 in DNA: TGTGCCAGCAGCTTAGTCCTAGCGGCAGATACGCAGTATTTT. Its translation is CASSLVLAADTQYF.

This sequence joins TRBV18 and TRBJ1-1, with D uncertain. Germline CDR1 KGHSH, CDR2 LQKENI. Trimming left V 3 bases short and J 4 bases short, with 9 bases between. The CDR3 extends over 13 amino acids. CDR3 in DNA: TGTGCCAGCTCACCTCGGACGAGCACTGAAGCTTTCTTT. This encodes CASSPRTSTEAFF.

The gene calls are TRBV11-2 and TRBJ1-5, with D maybe TRBD1 (5 bases). V gave up 1 base and J gave up 9 bases, with 13 bases separating them. The length of the CDR3 is 14 residues. Germline V CDR1 and CDR2: SGHAT, FQNNGV. DNA of the CDR3: TGTGCCAGCAGCTTAGGGGGCGGAACAGGGCCCCAGCATTTT. Protein product: CASSLGGGTGPQHF. The variable domain in full, with the rest retrieved from reference TRBV11-2 and TRBJ1-5, is EAGVAQSPRYKIIEKRQSVAFWCNPISGHATLYWYQQILGQGPKLLIQFQNNGVVDDSQLPKDRFSAERLKGVDSTLKIQPAKLEDSAVYLCASSLGGGTGPQHFGDGTRLSIL.

This sequence joins TRBV3-1 and TRBJ1-3; D is undetermined. The CDR3 length is 14 residues. V dropped 1 base and J dropped 4 bases, with 8 bases sitting between them. Germline V gives CDR1 LGHDT, CDR2 YNNKEL (reference sequence). CDR3 sequence reads: CASSQGAAGNTIYF. CDR3 nucleotides: TGTGCCAGCAGCCAAGGGGCTGCAGGAAACACCATATATTTT.

The chain carries TRBV5-1 and TRBJ2-5, with D perhaps TRBD1 (6 bases). This CDR3 is built from 14 residues. Germline V CDR1 and CDR2: SGHRS, YFSETQ. Trimming pared 4 bases from V and 3 bases from J, leaving 13 bases between. This chain's CDR3 is CASSAVNREETQYF. The CDR3, as DNA: TGCGCCAGCAGCGCCGTGAACAGGGAAGAGACCCAGTACTTC.

This clonotype appeared a single time. The chain links TRBV7-2 to TRBJ2-3; D gene ambiguous. The V and J ends lost 2 bases and 3 bases respectively, with 9 bases between them. The CDR3 loop spans 14 amino acids. CDR1 is SGHTA, CDR2 FQGNSA, per germline. CDR3 DNA sequence: TGTGCCAGCAGCTTAATGCTAGGGACAGATACGCAGTATTTT. Translating it yields CASSLMLGTDTQYF.

This clonotype occurred once. The chain joins TRBV4-2 to TRBJ1-5; D is unclear. The ends were cut back, 0 bases at V and 8 bases at J, with 8 bases in the middle. This CDR3 is built from 13 residues. Per the germline V gene, CDR1 is LGHNA and CDR2 is YNFKEQ. DNA of the CDR3: TGTGCCAGCAGCCAAGATTTCTTGAAGCCCCAGCATTTT. It translates to CASSQDFLKPQHF.

The chain links TRBV20-1 to TRBJ1-5; D unresolved. This CDR3 region has 16 residues. V was pared by 6 bases and J by 7 bases, with 25 bases between. The germline V gene has CDR1 DFQATT and CDR2 SNEGSKA (reference sequence). The CDR3 here is CSAHNPSTGGRQPQHF. CDR3 bases: TGCAGTGCCCATAATCCGAGTACGGGAGGAAGACAGCCCCAGCATTTT.